This entry lists 20 T cell receptor beta chains sequenced from one sample in a study of shared clonotypes between healthy human individuals. The method was immunoSEQ multiplex PCR; TCRdb's version includes in-frame clones alone and lacks a portion of them. Among some 2.1 million clones listed, roughly 94% were seen once. Source material: naive CD4+ T cells sorted from blood. Subset specified: CD45RA+ positively selected. The origin of the receptors is a man aged 18 to 30 in good health.

A word on this clone: This same CDR3 is encoded by further DNA sequences in the sample. The chain has TRBV18 and TRBJ2-2; 8 bases match TRBD1. V gave up 3 bases and J gave up 5 bases; unmatched junction bases: 8. The CDR3 totals 16 residues. Germline assignment: CDR1 KGHSH and CDR2 LQKENI. This CDR3 is CASSPRQGADTGELFF. The DNA of the CDR3 is TGTGCCAGCTCACCGCGGCAGGGGGCTGATACCGGGGAGCTGTTTTTT.

This chain joins TRBV5-1 and TRBJ2-7; tentative D call: TRBD1 (7 bases). From germline, CDR1 is SGHRS and CDR2 YFSETQ. The CDR3 extends over 16 amino acids. V was cut by 0 bases and J by 1 base, with 14 bases left in between. The CDR3 DNA reads TGCGCCAGCAGCTTGGGCGGGACAGTTCCTTCCTACGAGCAGTACTTC. Encoded protein: CASSLGGTVPSYEQYF.

The chain is built from TRBV10-3 and TRBJ2-2; D is possibly TRBD2 (6 bases). CDR3 length: 14 amino acids. The V gene lost 10 bases and the J gene lost 4 bases, with 16 bases spanning the gap. From germline, CDR1 is ENHRY and CDR2 SYGVKD. The CDR3 loop is CANSGSAGTGELFF. The CDR3 bases are TGTGCCAACTCCGGGAGCGCGGGCACCGGGGAGCTGTTTTTT.

This clone was recorded once. The chain recombines TRBV18 with TRBJ2-7, with TRBD1 as a possible D gene (5 bases). This CDR3 is built from 15 residues. CDR1 KGHSH and CDR2 LQKENI come from the germline V gene. With 9 bases removed from V and 2 bases from J, the gap between germline ends came to 20 bases. CDR3 in amino acids: CASSGIQALTYEQYF. In nucleotides, the CDR3 is TGTGCCAGTTCAGGGATTCAGGCCCTAACCTACGAGCAGTACTTC.

The chain links TRBV7-9 to TRBJ1-2; D not resolved. Trimming stripped 5 bases from V and 0 bases from J, with 13 bases between. The length of the CDR3 is 15 residues. Germline V lookup: CDR1 SEHNR, CDR2 FQNEAQ (reference sequence). The CDR3 nucleotides are TGTGCCAGCAGCCCGGTTAGCTTTACTAACTATGGCTACACCTTC. Protein: CASSPVSFTNYGYTF.

This chain links TRBV5-1 with TRBJ2-1, with 7 bases that match TRBD1. The germline gives CDR1 SGHRS, CDR2 YFSETQ. This CDR3 spans 15 amino acids. Unmatched junction bases numbered 6, after V lost 3 bases and J lost 3 bases. CDR3 DNA: TGCGCCAGCAGCTCAACAGGGGAAGGCTACAATGAGCAGTTCTTC. It codes for CASSSTGEGYNEQFF.

V gene TRBV27 combines with J gene TRBJ2-3, with D tentatively TRBD1 (6 bases). Germline-derived CDR1 and CDR2 are MNHEY and SMNVEV (reference sequence). This CDR3 contains 14 residues. The germline V and J ends were trimmed by 3 bases and 4 bases, with 11 bases remaining between them. CDR3 sequence (DNA): TGTGCCAGCAGTTTGGGGGCGTGGGCAGATACGCAGTATTTT. Residues: CASSLGAWADTQYF.

The V call is TRBV10-2, the J call TRBJ2-3, with 10 bases identical to TRBD2. J was trimmed by 4 bases and V by 2 bases; bases with no gene match: 3. The CDR3 is 15 amino acids. The germline CDR1 and CDR2 sequences are WSHSY and SAAADI. For the CDR3, the DNA is TGCGCCAGCAGTGAGAGCGGGGGGGCCTCAGATACGCAGTATTTT. This translates into CASSESGGASDTQYF.

V usage is TRBV10-3 and J usage is TRBJ1-1; 7 nucleotides match TRBD1. Germline V gene data show CDR1 as ENHRY and CDR2 as SYGVKD. V trimming: 2 bases; J trimming: 1 base; junction bases outside the gene matches: 4. CDR3 length equals 15 residues. The DNA for the CDR3 is TGTGCCATCAGTGAGACCGACAGGGCGAACACTGAAGCTTTCTTT. It yields the protein CAISETDRANTEAFF.

This rearrangement joins TRBV7-2 to TRBJ2-2; 9 bases are a match to TRBD1. In germline, CDR1 is SGHTA, CDR2 FQGNSA. CDR3 length equals 16 residues. With 4 bases clipped from V and 4 bases from J, the junction kept 7 bases outside the gene matches. CDR3 DNA sequence: TGTGCCAGCAGCTACTCACAGGGGGCGCCCACCGGGGAGCTGTTTTTT. It encodes CASSYSQGAPTGELFF.

The gene calls are TRBV5-3 and TRBJ1-1; D gene ambiguous. TRBV5-3 counts as an open reading frame of uncertain function. V was trimmed by 6 bases and J by 4 bases, leaving 16 bases between them. The CDR3 has 14 amino acids. The CDR3 loop reads CARTAPQRTTEAFF. DNA of the CDR3: TGTGCCAGAACCGCACCCCAAAGAACCACTGAAGCTTTCTTT.

This chain joins TRBV7-9 and TRBJ2-7; 12 bases align to TRBD2. The CDR3 has 16 amino acids. V lost 5 bases, J lost 6 bases, and 11 bases stayed unmatched. Looked up from germline, CDR1 is SEHNR and CDR2 is FQNEAQ (reference sequence). The CDR3 loop reads CASSHTGLAGKFEQYF. CDR3 bases: TGTGCCAGCAGCCACACTGGACTAGCGGGGAAGTTCGAGCAGTACTTC.

The chain carries TRBV6-5 and TRBJ2-2; TRBD2 matches at 8 bases. The V segment lost 6 bases and the J segment 1 base; nucleotides outside the gene matches: 4. The CDR3 loop spans 15 amino acids. Germline CDR1 MNHEY, CDR2 SVGAGI. The CDR3 nucleotides are TGTGCCAGCAGAGGTCTAGCGGGGAACACCGGGGAGCTGTTTTTT. It encodes CASRGLAGNTGELFF.

This chain joins TRBV7-9 and TRBJ2-5, with 12 bases aligning to TRBD2. J was trimmed by 5 bases and V by 5 bases; bases with no gene match: 3. The CDR3 runs to 14 residues. The V gene's germline CDR1 is SEHNR and CDR2 FQNEAQ (reference sequence). The CDR3 protein is CASSQGLAGETQYF. In nucleotides, the CDR3 is TGTGCCAGCAGCCAGGGACTAGCGGGCGAGACCCAGTACTTC.

The rearrangement links TRBV5-1 to TRBJ2-5; no reliable D call. With 7 bases removed from V and 7 bases from J, the gap between germline ends came to 8 bases. Germline V gives CDR1 SGHRS, CDR2 YFSETQ. This CDR3 has 10 amino acids. The CDR3 region is CASGDGTQYF. The CDR3 DNA sequence: TGCGCCAGCGGAGACGGGACCCAGTACTTC.

This sequence joins TRBV5-1 and TRBJ2-7; D call uncertain. Trimming took off 3 bases at V and 4 bases at J, with 11 bases between the two ends. This CDR3 contains 13 residues. Per the germline V gene, CDR1 is SGHRS and CDR2 is YFSETQ. In DNA, the CDR3 is TGCGCCAGCAGCTCCACTGGGCAGTACGAGCAGTACTTC. Translation: CASSSTGQYEQYF.

This clone was seen only once. The gene calls are TRBV2 and TRBJ1-2, with no clear D. This CDR3 has 13 amino acids. Per germline, CDR1 SNHLY and CDR2 FYNNEI. The V and J ends lost 8 bases and 3 bases respectively, with 13 bases between them. CDR3 loop: CASAKAVYYGYTF. The CDR3 DNA follows: TGTGCCAGCGCAAAGGCCGTTTACTATGGCTACACCTTC.

With respect to this clone: Germline and junction disagree at one end, which may indicate a read error. This rearrangement joins TRBV5-4 to TRBJ2-1, with 7 bases that match TRBD2. The germline V gene has CDR1 SGHNT and CDR2 YYREEE (reference sequence). The CDR3 extends over 13 amino acids. CDR3 nucleotides: TGTGCCAGCAGCCTTTCAACTAGCGCCCTCATGGTCTTC. This translates into CASSLSTSALMVF.

This chain connects TRBV5-1 to TRBJ1-2; 9 bases match TRBD1. Germline trimming cut 5 bases from V and 7 bases from J; bases unmatched to any gene: 9. CDR1 SGHRS and CDR2 YFSETQ come from the germline V gene. The CDR3 length is 14 residues. The CDR3 reads CASSTGQGMGGYTF. In nucleotides, the CDR3 is TGCGCCAGCAGTACGGGACAGGGAATGGGTGGCTACACCTTC.

The V call is TRBV5-4, the J call TRBJ2-7, with 11 positions matching TRBD2. Germline CDR1 and CDR2: SGHNT and YYREEE (reference sequence). V lost 4 bases and J lost 3; bases outside the gene matches: 9. The CDR3 is made up of 16 amino acids. The CDR3 bases are TGTGCCAGCAGCCGCCCGGGACTAGCGGACGACTACGAGCAGTACTTC. Translation gives CASSRPGLADDYEQYF. Together with reference TRBV5-4 and TRBJ2-7, the CDR3 gives the full variable domain: ETGVTQSPTHLIKTRGQQVTLRCSSQSGHNTVSWYQQALGQGPQFIFQYYREEENGRGNFPPRFSGLQFPNYSSELNVNALELDDSALYLCASSRPGLADDYEQYFGPGTRLTVT.